This T cell receptor (beta chain) originates from a study of OX40 agonist ivuxolimab in advanced cancers. Background on the study: Anti-PD-1, anti-PD-L1 or anti-CTLA-4 therapy given earlier was allowed, and 40% had some.

General study findings and limits: Researchers did not determine the expanded peripheral T cells' antigen specificity. There was clonal expansion of CD4+ and CD8+ blood T cells by week 6 at 0.1 to 3.0 mg/kg.

In the case of this clone: Antigen unknown.

Sequencing was performed with immunoSEQ multiplex PCR; in TCRdb, only in-frame clones are kept and a portion is missing. This table has about 42,000 clones, 70% to 90% appearing once. This TCR was sampled from an adult with an advanced solid tumor such as melanoma, head and neck, liver or kidney cancer. This specimen was CD4+ or CD8+ T cells sorted from blood, taken in a trial of the OX40 agonist ivuxolimab.

DNA of the CDR3: TGTGCCAGCAGTGAAGCAGCAGGGGCGTACGAGCAGTACTTC. Translated: CASSEAAGAYEQYF. The V gene is TRBV6-1, the J gene TRBJ2-7, with TRBD1 as a possible D gene (6 bases). Germline assignment: CDR1 MNHNS and CDR2 SASEGT. V was cut by 0 bases and J by 4 bases, with 10 bases left in between. The CDR3 contains 14 residues.